This T cell receptor (beta chain) is drawn from a study of shared clonotypes between healthy human individuals. General study points: Generally, estimated richness proved larger in naive subsets than it did in memory subsets.

Points on this clone: Its specificity is not known.

Original data processing: ImmunoSEQ only sent back junction sequences with no quality scores, so filtering was done differently. Repertoires were generated with immunoSEQ multiplex PCR, while TCRdb's copy carries only in-frame clones and drops some. That table supplies the V and J calls and clone size; D and trimming were determined from the DNA. The data hold about 1 million clones, with about 77% observed a single time. Partitioning of CD4+ cells yielded a CD45RA+ naive subset and a CD45RA-negative memory subset. Germline loops: CDR1 SEHNR, CDR2 FQNEAQ (reference sequence). The CDR3 extends over 13 amino acids. Trimming took 4 bases from V and 10 from J; bases not matched to a gene: 2.

The TCR originated in a man aged 18 to 29 in good health. This chain joins TRBV7-9 and TRBJ2-1, with 12 nucleotides matching TRBD2. The sample consisted of memory CD4+ T cells sorted from blood. Specified subset: CD45RA-negative fraction. The CDR3 here is CASSSTSGSEQFF. CDR3 nucleotide sequence: TGTGCCAGCAGCTCGACTAGCGGGAGCGAGCAGTTCTTC.